This T cell receptor (beta chain) was profiled in a study of cytomegalovirus exposure and HLA in healthy donors. Amplification used 60 Vbeta primers and 13 Jbeta primers. Sequencing was performed with immunoSEQ multiplex PCR; in TCRdb, only in-frame clones are kept and a portion is missing. The sample consists of some 77,000 clones, about 80% of them appearing once. Trimming took 4 bases from V and 3 from J; bases not matched to a gene: 3. Germline CDR1 SGHDT, CDR2 YYEEEE. This CDR3 comprises 15 residues. The source of this sequence is a man over 45 in good health and CMV-seropositive. The source material was PBMCs. The gene calls are TRBV5-6 and TRBJ2-3; TRBD1 aligns across 12 bases. CDR3 sequence reads: CASSRDRGQTDTQYF. The CDR3 DNA is TGTGCCAGCAGCCGGGACAGGGGGCAAACAGATACGCAGTATTTT.